The 11 T cell receptor beta chains in this list originate from one sample, sequenced in a study of cytomegalovirus exposure and HLA in healthy donors. With 60 Vbeta and 13 Jbeta primers, the PCR was carried out. Clones were read by immunoSEQ multiplex PCR, and TCRdb kept only the in-frame ones, dropping some. In the table there are 150,000 to 200,000 clones, around 76% of which are singletons. Input material: PBMCs. The receptors come from a man aged 40-49 years in good health and CMV-seropositive.

The V call is TRBV4-1, the J call TRBJ2-5, with TRBD2 matching over 7 bases. The J call may be in error: the DNA end matches TRBJ2-7 better. The CDR3 sequence is 16 residues long. Looked up from germline, CDR1 is MGHRA and CDR2 is YSYEKL. This chain's CDR3 is CASSQDPSGLSYEQYF. The CDR3, as DNA: TGCGCCAGCAGCCAAGATCCTAGCGGTCTATCCTACGAGCAGTACTTC.

The chain couples TRBV4-3 to TRBJ2-7; 7 bases fit TRBD1. Germline trimming cut 3 bases from V and 0 bases from J; bases unmatched to any gene: 5. Germline CDR1 and CDR2: LGHNA and YSLEER. The CDR3 extends over 15 amino acids. The DNA of the CDR3 is TGCGCCAGCAGCCAGGGGACAGCGAACTCCTACGAGCAGTACTTC. Its translation: CASSQGTANSYEQYF.

The genes are TRBV27 and TRBJ2-7; 8 bases agree with TRBD1. The CDR3 has 15 residues. Trimming cost V 5 bases and J 4 bases; bases outside gene matches: 10. The germline V gene has CDR1 MNHEY and CDR2 SMNVEV (reference sequence). CDR3 sequence: CASSPRAGGGYEQYF. As DNA, the CDR3 is TGTGCCAGCAGTCCGCGGGCAGGGGGCGGGTACGAGCAGTACTTC.

This rearrangement joins TRBV6-1 to TRBJ2-7; possible D gene TRBD2, 5 bases. The length of the CDR3 is 12 residues. CDR1 MNHNS and CDR2 SASEGT come from the germline V gene. V lost 3 bases and J lost 6, with 9 bases in between. CDR3 DNA sequence: TGTGCCAGCAGTGAGCGAGGGCGCGAGCAGTACTTC. Translating gives CASSERGREQYF.

V is TRBV4-1 and J is TRBJ2-7, with D possibly being TRBD2 (7 bases). Germline V lookup: CDR1 MGHRA, CDR2 YSYEKL. The CDR3 is 15 residues long. V was shortened by 4 bases and J by 0 bases, with 13 bases between the two germline ends. The CDR3 loop reads CASSPRGGGSYEQYF. The DNA of the CDR3 is TGCGCCAGCAGCCCCCGGGGAGGGGGCTCCTACGAGCAGTACTTC.

In its sample, this clone was seen once. The V call is TRBV10-3, the J call TRBJ2-1; TRBD2 aligns across 15 bases. Germline V CDR1 and CDR2: ENHRY, SYGVKD. This CDR3 comprises 16 residues. Unmatched junction bases numbered 4, after V lost 10 bases and J lost 0 bases. The CDR3 protein is CATGTSGGNSYNEQFF. The CDR3 DNA sequence: TGTGCCACAGGGACTAGCGGGGGGAACTCCTACAATGAGCAGTTCTTC.

The rearrangement uses TRBV6-5 and TRBJ1-2; TRBD1 agrees at 7 bases. The CDR3 sequence is 15 residues long. Per germline, CDR1 MNHEY and CDR2 SVGAGI. Trimming removed 6 bases from V and 4 bases from J; junction bases left unmatched: 11. The CDR3 protein is CASRATGERVYGYTF. CDR3 sequence (DNA): TGTGCCAGCAGAGCCACAGGGGAGCGCGTCTATGGCTACACCTTC.

The V gene is TRBV7-9, the J gene TRBJ1-6; perhaps TRBD1 as D (6 bases). The CDR3 is 14 residues long. The V and J ends lost 2 bases and 6 bases respectively, with 8 bases between them. Germline CDR1 is SEHNR and CDR2 is FQNEAQ (reference sequence). DNA for the CDR3: TGTGCCAGCAGCTTATTGGGGGCTAATTCACCCCTCCACTTT. This encodes CASSLLGANSPLHF.

A single count supports this clone. V and J are TRBV7-2 and TRBJ2-7; D uncertain. CDR1 and CDR2 (germline): SGHTA, FQGNSA. V was shortened by 1 base and J by 2 bases, with 9 bases between the two germline ends. The CDR3 totals 14 residues. CDR3 protein: CASSLELAAYEQYF. CDR3 nucleotides: TGTGCCAGCAGCTTAGAACTTGCCGCCTACGAGCAGTACTTC.

CDR3 in DNA: TGTGCCAGCAGCACGGACAGTTATAGCAATCAGCCCCAGCATTTT. Its protein is CASSTDSYSNQPQHF. The rearrangement links TRBV7-9 to TRBJ1-5, with TRBD1 as a possible D gene (6 bases). The V gene lost 5 bases and the J gene lost 0 bases, with 11 bases spanning the gap. This CDR3 contains 15 residues. Germline CDR1 is SEHNR and CDR2 is FQNEAQ (reference sequence).

The V call is TRBV4-2, the J call TRBJ2-1; tentative D call: TRBD2 (5 bases). Germline assignment: CDR1 LGHNA and CDR2 YNFKEQ. The CDR3 extends over 15 amino acids. Trimming took off 0 bases at V and 4 bases at J, with 10 bases between the two ends. The CDR3 bases are TGTGCCAGCAGCCAAGATCTCGGGGAATACAATGAGCAGTTCTTC. Its protein is CASSQDLGEYNEQFF.